Shown below are 26 T cell receptor beta chains from a single sample sequenced in a study of technical replicates of blood from several donors. The data were produced by immunoSEQ multiplex PCR, yet TCRdb's version contains in-frame clones alone and is incomplete. The data contain about 83,000 clones, about 92% of them seen just once; the ten biggest clones take up 0.25%. The sequencing input was T cells isolated from PBMCs. Receptors were obtained from a human donor in good health.

V gene TRBV27 combines with J gene TRBJ2-3; D is ambiguous. The CDR3 has 12 residues. The V gene's germline CDR1 is MNHEY and CDR2 SMNVEV (reference sequence). Trimming took 5 bases from V and 5 from J, leaving 8 bases between them. CDR3 bases: TGTGCCAGCAGTCCCTCCGGAGATACGCAGTATTTT. Protein: CASSPSGDTQYF.

The chain recombines TRBV4-2 with TRBJ1-2; a weak D match, TRBD1 (6 bases). CDR1 and CDR2 from the germline V gene are LGHNA and YNFKEQ. This CDR3 region has 15 residues. V was trimmed by 1 base and J by 2 bases, leaving 11 bases between them. This CDR3 reads CASSQGGQGNYGYTF. DNA for the CDR3: TGTGCCAGCAGCCAAGGGGGGCAGGGGAACTATGGCTACACCTTC.

V usage is TRBV2 and J usage is TRBJ2-4; maybe TRBD2 (5 bases). CDR1 is SNHLY and CDR2 is FYNNEI in the germline V gene. The V end lost 4 bases, the J end lost 3 bases, and 7 bases lay between the germline ends. The CDR3 spans 13 residues. CDR3 residues: CASSVGVKNIQYF. The CDR3 nucleotides are TGTGCCAGCAGTGTCGGGGTCAAAAACATTCAGTACTTC.

The V and J genes are TRBV10-2 and TRBJ2-7; a weak D match, TRBD1 (5 bases). The CDR3 has 13 residues. Germline V gene data show CDR1 as WSHSY and CDR2 as SAAADI. Trimming shortened V by 4 bases and J by 2 bases, and 9 bases separated the two germline ends. CDR3 loop: CASSVQDTYEQYF. CDR3 nucleotide sequence: TGCGCCAGCAGTGTCCAGGACACCTACGAGCAGTACTTC.

This CDR3 is CASSPTGYRLEPQHF. DNA for the CDR3: TGTGCCAGCAGTCCGACAGGATACCGTTTAGAACCCCAGCATTTT. The V gene is TRBV6-5, the J gene TRBJ1-5; maybe TRBD1 (6 bases). Germline values: CDR1 MNHEY, CDR2 SVGAGI. The CDR3 has 15 residues. Deletions cut 5 bases from V and 10 bases from J, with 21 bases between.

The rearrangement uses TRBV2 and TRBJ2-3, with D possibly matching TRBD1 (6 bases). V lost 6 bases and J lost 6, with 19 bases in between. The CDR3 runs to 15 residues. Germline lookup yields CDR1 SNHLY and CDR2 FYNNEI. CDR3 sequence (DNA): TGTGCCAGCAGAGCCTGGGTAGGGGACACTGATACGCAGTATTTT. It codes for CASRAWVGDTDTQYF.

This sequence joins TRBV5-1 and TRBJ2-5, with TRBD1 identical over 8 bases. V was pared by 0 bases and J by 4 bases, with 5 bases of the junction left unmatched. The CDR3 spans 15 residues. Germline V lookup: CDR1 SGHRS, CDR2 YFSETQ. CDR3 protein: CASSLAATGGETQYF. The CDR3 nucleotides read TGCGCCAGCAGCTTGGCCGCCACAGGGGGAGAGACCCAGTACTTC.

The genes are TRBV5-1 and TRBJ2-7; maybe TRBD1 (5 bases). The V gene's germline CDR1 is SGHRS and CDR2 YFSETQ. The V end was cut by 1 base, the J end by 1 base, with 18 bases between. The CDR3 loop spans 17 amino acids. CDR3 sequence: CASSLYWDVNRSYEQYF. The CDR3 DNA is TGCGCCAGCAGCTTGTACTGGGATGTAAACAGGTCCTACGAGCAGTACTTC.

In its sample, this clone was seen once. The rearrangement joins TRBV4-2 to TRBJ2-7; 7 positions match TRBD2. The CDR3 runs 15 residues. The V gene's germline CDR1 is LGHNA and CDR2 YNFKEQ. Unmatched junction bases numbered 6, after V lost 1 base and J lost 3 bases. In nucleotides, the CDR3 is TGTGCCAGCAGCCAAGGGCATGGGACTAACTACGAGCAGTACTTC. Translated, it gives CASSQGHGTNYEQYF.

V gene TRBV5-4 combines with J gene TRBJ2-2; 7 bases are a match to TRBD2. Germline values: CDR1 SGHNT, CDR2 YYREEE (reference sequence). The CDR3 contains 15 residues. V shed 2 bases, J shed 7 bases, and the junction held 8 bases outside the gene matches. In nucleotides, the CDR3 is TGTGCCAGCAGCTTAAGCGGGACGAGTGGCGGGGAGCTGTTTTTT. Translated, it gives CASSLSGTSGGELFF.

A remark on this clone: The junction and the germline gene differ at one end; a read error may be behind it. The chain recombines TRBV28 with TRBJ2-7; D uncertain. Germline V gene lookup returns CDR1 MDHEN and CDR2 SYDVKM. The CDR3 consists of 9 residues. Here the CDR3 reads CASSSPPDF. The DNA of the CDR3 is TGTGCCAGCAGTTCCCCACCAGACTTC.

The rearrangement joins TRBV4-1 to TRBJ2-1, with D unclear. CDR3 length: 13 amino acids. Germline lookup yields CDR1 MGHRA and CDR2 YSYEKL. The V end was cut by 0 bases, the J end by 8 bases, with 8 bases between. The CDR3 spells CASSQEATYEQFF. The DNA of the CDR3 is TGCGCCAGCAGCCAAGAAGCGACGTATGAGCAGTTCTTC.

The chain carries TRBV11-1 and TRBJ2-2, with 8 bases aligning to TRBD2. This CDR3 comprises 14 residues. The ends lost 10 bases at V and 3 bases at J; junction bases unmatched: 7. Germline values: CDR1 SGHAT, CDR2 FQDESV (reference sequence). CDR3 amino acids: CATVAGLYTGELFF. CDR3 DNA: TGTGCCACCGTAGCGGGGCTGTACACCGGGGAGCTGTTTTTT. Based on the CDR3 plus reference TRBV11-1 and TRBJ2-2, the full variable domain is EAEVAQSPRYKITEKSQAVAFWCDPISGHATLYWYRQILGQGPELLVQFQDESVVDDSQLPKDRFSAERLKGVDSTLKIQPAELGDSAMYLCATVAGLYTGELFFGEGSRLTVL.

This clone was seen a single time. The chain is built from TRBV6-6 and TRBJ2-2, with 12 bases lining up with TRBD2. The CDR3 extends over 16 amino acids. V shed 3 bases and J 5 bases; nucleotides not matched to a gene: 4. Germline values: CDR1 MNHNY, CDR2 SVGAGI (reference sequence). The CDR3 is CASSYGLAGRTGELFF. The DNA of the CDR3 is TGTGCCAGCAGTTATGGACTAGCGGGGAGAACCGGGGAGCTGTTTTTT.

The rearrangement links TRBV7-2 to TRBJ1-4; 8 bases fit TRBD1. Per germline, CDR1 SGHTA and CDR2 FQGNSA. V was clipped by 1 base and J by 4 bases; unmatched bases: 2. The CDR3 is made up of 15 amino acids. CDR3 amino acids: CASSLDGQGNEKLFF. The CDR3 bases are TGTGCCAGCAGCTTAGATGGACAGGGTAATGAAAAACTGTTTTTT.

The chain recombines TRBV13 with TRBJ2-1; a weak D match, TRBD2 (5 bases). The germline gives CDR1 PRHDT, CDR2 FYEKMQ (reference sequence). Deletions cut 2 bases from V and 2 bases from J, with 19 bases between. This CDR3 is 18 amino acids long. This CDR3 reads CASSLRVGGWGTYNEQFF. As DNA, the CDR3 is TGTGCCAGCAGCTTAAGGGTAGGCGGGTGGGGTACCTACAATGAGCAGTTCTTC.

The CDR3 spells CAWRGSTWTGGTSPLHF. CDR3 DNA sequence: TGTGCCTGGAGGGGTAGTACATGGACAGGGGGAACTTCACCCCTCCACTTT. The chain combines TRBV30 with TRBJ1-6, with 10 bases that match TRBD1. The CDR3 sequence is 17 residues long. J gave up 9 bases and V 3 bases, and 14 bases lay outside the gene matches. The germline CDR1 and CDR2 sequences are GTSNPN and SVGIG (reference sequence).

The J gene is TRBJ2-3, the V gene TRBV9, with 10 nucleotides matching TRBD1. Germline V gene lookup returns CDR1 SGDLS and CDR2 YYNGEE. The CDR3 extends over 15 amino acids. Trimming took 7 bases from V and 3 from J; bases not matched to a gene: 8. The CDR3 coding sequence is TGTGCCAGCTCGACAGGGGGCTATGGGACAGATACGCAGTATTTT. Its protein product is CASSTGGYGTDTQYF.

This sequence joins TRBV6-6 and TRBJ1-4; no reliable D call. Germline lookup yields CDR1 MNHNY and CDR2 SVGAGI (reference sequence). The CDR3 has 15 residues. With 6 bases removed from V and 0 bases from J, the gap between germline ends came to 11 bases. The CDR3 coding sequence is TGTGCCAGCAGCCTCACGAGATCAACTAATGAAAAACTGTTTTTT. Its protein is CASSLTRSTNEKLFF.

This clone was counted only a few times. J is TRBJ2-7 and V is TRBV6-1; D might be TRBD2 (5 bases). The germline V gene has CDR1 MNHNS and CDR2 SASEGT. V lost 3 bases, J lost 4 bases, and 7 bases lay in between. The CDR3 covers 12 residues. This chain's CDR3 is CASSDRRYEQYF. Written as DNA, the CDR3 is TGTGCCAGCAGTGATAGGAGGTACGAGCAGTACTTC.

This CDR3 is CASSQVGRLNQPQHF. CDR3 sequence (DNA): TGCGCCAGCAGCCAAGTGGGGCGGCTCAATCAGCCCCAGCATTTT. This rearrangement joins TRBV4-1 to TRBJ1-5; D may be TRBD1 (5 bases). This CDR3 has 15 amino acids. Trimming cost V 1 base and J 3 bases, with 10 bases left between them. Germline V CDR1 and CDR2: MGHRA, YSYEKL.

The rearrangement uses TRBV7-8 and TRBJ2-3, with TRBD2 matching 9 bases. CDR3 length equals 15 residues. Germline V lookup: CDR1 SGHVS, CDR2 FQNEAQ. V trimming: 6 bases; J trimming: 0 bases; junction bases outside the gene matches: 4. The CDR3 region has the DNA TGTGCCAGCAGACGCCTAGCGGGAAGCACAGATACGCAGTATTTT. Amino acid sequence: CASRRLAGSTDTQYF.

V is TRBV5-1 and J is TRBJ2-7; TRBD1 matches at 7 bases. J lost 5 bases, V lost 5 bases, and 16 bases had no gene match. Germline loops: CDR1 SGHRS, CDR2 YFSETQ. The CDR3 length is 16 residues. DNA of the CDR3: TGCGCCAGCAGTCAGGCCGAAGGGGGCGTGATCGACGAGCAGTACTTC. It yields the protein CASSQAEGGVIDEQYF.

V and J are TRBV28 and TRBJ2-7; maybe TRBD2 (5 bases). The CDR3 is 17 amino acids. Trimming pared 5 bases from V and 3 bases from J, leaving 23 bases between. CDR1 is MDHEN and CDR2 is SYDVKM in the germline V gene. CDR3 DNA: TGTGCCAGCAGTCCCGGGGTGCCGCCGACAACGGGCTACGAGCAGTACTTC. Its translation is CASSPGVPPTTGYEQYF.

The gene calls are TRBV28 and TRBJ1-2, with 10 bases lining up with TRBD1. Germline assignment: CDR1 MDHEN and CDR2 SYDVKM. After removal of 2 bases from V and 6 bases from J, the junction contained 3 bases not matched to a gene. This CDR3 is 14 amino acids long. CDR3 loop: CASSLGTGADGYTF. The CDR3 nucleotides read TGTGCCAGCAGTTTAGGGACAGGGGCAGATGGCTACACCTTC.

J is TRBJ2-3 and V is TRBV9; 10 bases map to TRBD2. Looked up from germline, CDR1 is SGDLS and CDR2 is YYNGEE. This CDR3 has 19 amino acids. V lost 4 bases to trimming and J lost 1 base; unmatched junction nucleotides: 15. The CDR3: CASSTRKFGTSVGTDTQYF. The CDR3 DNA reads as TGTGCCAGCAGCACACGAAAGTTTGGGACTAGCGTTGGCACAGATACGCAGTATTTT.